The T cell receptor (beta chain) described here comes from a study of T-cell memory formation after mild COVID-19 (dated by TCRdb to about 2021). Background for the entire study: TCR sequence clusters from the two donors were found to be largely donor specific. Longitudinal TCRalpha and TCRbeta repertoire sequencing tracked T-cell clones expanding and contracting after mild COVID-19 in a couple of donors. Two young, previously healthy adult volunteers made up the cohort, one male and one female. Points the paper makes about the study in general: Some responding clones were found in pre-infection memory, which suggests that pre-existing cross-reactive memory T cells took part in the SARS-CoV-2 response. The study covered only a couple of mild cases, and larger cohorts including severe cases with pre-infection samples were considered necessary. Whether the second-wave clones peaking on day 37 were SARS-CoV-2 specific was not confirmed. Balanced CD4/CD8 phenotypes were observed for clones contracting from day 15 to 85, whereas a bias towards CD4+ was observed for a second wave of clones expanding from day 15 to 37. Contracting CD4+ clones appeared mostly in the CM and EM memory subsets, whereas CD8+ clones were enriched in EMRA.

Data came from an Illumina NovaSeq 6000. TCRalpha and TCRbeta cDNA libraries were constructed by 5'RACE with constant-segment primers, with sample barcodes and unique molecular identifiers being introduced. Trizol reagent was used to extract RNA from every sample. Library amplification was performed in two PCR steps, and a second sample barcode and Illumina TruSeq adapters were introduced in the second step. Sequencing of the libraries was done on an Illumina NovaSeq, producing 2 x 150 bp paired-end reads. The original methods were these. Demultiplexing of reads and collapsing into UMI-guided consensus sequences were performed with migec v1.2.7. Using mixcr v2.1.11, UMI consensuses were aligned to TRA and TRB V and J templates and then assembled into clonotypes. A clonotype was counted as expanded or contracted only when both edgeR and NoisET called the clonotype significant, with the noise models trained on biological replicates. For edgeR calls, the cutoffs were a false discovery rate-adjusted p below 0.01 and a log2 fold-change threshold of 1. As an exploratory analysis of dynamics, PCA with hierarchical clustering was applied to max-normalized trajectories of the 1000 most abundant clonotypes. Separately sequenced CD4+ and CD8+ repertoires were used to assign a CD4 or CD8 phenotype to each responding clone. The public reads were quality trimmed at Q25 with fastp and then assembled into clones with MiXCR by TCRdb, keeping productive beta chains. Each CDR3 protein gets just one entry, which takes the most common genes and DNA from the rows behind it. Clone size and V and J calls follow TCRdb, not the original study. This sample lists 450,000 or so distinct CDR3 sequences; about 23% were detected once. About an eighth of the sample belongs to the ten largest clones.

Ficoll-Paque density gradient centrifugation was the method used to isolate PBMCs. On this clonotype itself: The antigen it recognizes is unknown. Per-base qualities were not stored, and no clone one base away is much larger.

The CDR3, from cysteine to phenylalanine, totals 12 residues. The entry retains the CDR3 DNA only, 36 bases that are in frame from base 1. A distance of 10 bases separates the germline ends of V and J, which lose 3 bases and 5 bases respectively. CDR1 is given as DFQATT and CDR2 as SNEGSKA, both from the germline V gene (reference sequence). The sample taken for sequencing was PBMCs or a T cell subset sorted from them (not recorded which). This TCR was sampled from an adult woman who had mild COVID-19 (a few samples of this study predate the infection). The sample titles of this study are shuffled in the database, so cell type and time point are left out; the donor was told from shared clones. Recombination joined TRBV20-1 with TRBJ2-5; D gene: possibly TRBD2, on 5 matching bases. Read as DNA, the sequence is TGCAGTGCTAGGGGTAGGGAGGAGACCCAGTACTTC. Its product reads: CSARGREETQYF.